The 27 T cell receptor beta chains below were found in one sample sequenced in a study of OX40 agonist ivuxolimab in advanced cancers. The method was the immunoSEQ multiplex PCR assay. This immuneACCESS table, as held by TCRdb, lists in-frame sequences with V and J called but not all clones. Of the missing ones, under half trace to an unresolved V gene in checked studies; the others have no known cause. This sample lists about 98,000 clones; roughly 87% were detected once. The ten largest clones add up to approximately 0.49% of the sample. The specimen comprised CD4+ or CD8+ T cells sorted from blood, sampled in a trial of the OX40 agonist ivuxolimab. These receptors originate from an adult with an advanced solid tumor such as melanoma, head and neck, liver or kidney cancer.

The sample holds one count of this clone. The chain links TRBV2 to TRBJ1-4, with TRBD1 as a possible D gene (5 bases). Germline CDR1 and CDR2: SNHLY and FYNNEI. CDR3 length: 13 residues. Trimming shortened V by 11 bases and J by 3 bases, and 13 bases separated the two germline ends. Here the CDR3 reads CASRRGANEKLFF. CDR3 DNA sequence: TGTGCCTCACGGCGGGGGGCTAATGAAAAACTGTTTTTT.

V and J are TRBV23-1 and TRBJ1-1; 9 bases match TRBD1. TRBV23-1 is known as an ORF, though its function is uncertain. J gave up 8 bases and V 3 bases, and 10 bases lay outside the gene matches. This CDR3 is built from 15 residues. In DNA, the CDR3 is TGCGCCAGCAGTCACTCCGGGACAGGGCTGTGGGAAGCTTTCTTT. Translating it yields CASSHSGTGLWEAFF.

CDR3 bases: TGTGCCAGCAGCTTAGGGAAGGCTCCCTCCTACGAGCAGTACTTC. As protein: CASSLGKAPSYEQYF. This chain joins TRBV13 and TRBJ2-7, with D unresolved. Trimming removed 0 bases from V and 0 bases from J, with 9 bases in between. This CDR3 has 15 amino acids. Germline CDR1 PRHDT, CDR2 FYEKMQ (reference sequence).

Here the CDR3 DNA reads TGTGCCAGCGCGCCCGGTATTAACTATGGCTACACCTTC. It encodes CASAPGINYGYTF. This sequence joins TRBV5-4 and TRBJ1-2, with unresolved D. V was cut by 7 bases and J by 1 base, with 11 bases left in between. Per the germline V gene, CDR1 is SGHNT and CDR2 is YYREEE (reference sequence). This CDR3 has 13 residues. The full variable domain, its missing parts supplied by reference TRBV5-4 and TRBJ1-2, is ETGVTQSPTHLIKTRGQQVTLRCSSQSGHNTVSWYQQALGQGPQFIFQYYREEENGRGNFPPRFSGLQFPNYSSELNVNALELDDSALYLCASAPGINYGYTFGSGTRLTVV.

This chain connects TRBV21-1 to TRBJ1-5; TRBD1 is the table's D call, not checked against the DNA. TRBV21-1 is termed a pseudogene. The length of the CDR3 is 15 residues. The CDR3 sequence: CASSKCGAGNQPQHF. CDR3 sequence (DNA): TGTGCCAGCAGCAAATGTGGGGCAGGCAATCAGCCCCAGCATTTT.

V and J are TRBV2 and TRBJ2-7, with D possibly being TRBD1 (7 bases). Trimming stripped 8 bases from V and 4 bases from J, with 9 bases between. Germline CDR1 SNHLY, CDR2 FYNNEI. The CDR3 spans 11 residues. CDR3 coding DNA: TGTGCCAGCTCAGGGGGGTACGAGCAGTACTTC. It specifies CASSGGYEQYF.

This clone occurred once. The V gene is TRBV28, the J gene TRBJ1-1, with a tentative D call TRBD1 (6 bases). This CDR3 has 14 amino acids. Germline V lookup: CDR1 MDHEN, CDR2 SYDVKM. The V gene lost 6 bases and the J gene lost 5 bases, with 16 bases spanning the gap. The chain's CDR3 is CASSQGGRGTEAFF. The CDR3 DNA reads TGTGCCAGCAGCCAAGGGGGGAGGGGTACTGAAGCTTTCTTT.

The genes are TRBV7-9 and TRBJ2-5; perhaps D is TRBD1 or TRBD2 (5 bases each). The germline gives CDR1 SEHNR, CDR2 FQNEAQ (reference sequence). This CDR3 is 14 amino acids long. The V and J ends lost 5 bases and 2 bases respectively, with 12 bases between them. This chain's CDR3 is CASSRFEGQETQYF. CDR3 nucleotide sequence: TGTGCCAGCAGCCGTTTTGAGGGGCAAGAGACCCAGTACTTC.

The rearrangement uses TRBV4-2 and TRBJ1-1; TRBD1 might be the D (5 bases). Germline V gene data show CDR1 as LGHNA and CDR2 as YNFKEQ. The V and J ends lost 1 base and 3 bases respectively, with 12 bases between them. The CDR3 is made up of 15 amino acids. CDR3 DNA sequence: TGTGCCAGCAGCCAAGTCGACGGGGGGGACACTGAAGCTTTCTTT. Translated: CASSQVDGGDTEAFF.

V and J are TRBV11-2 and TRBJ2-5; perhaps TRBD1 as D (7 bases). The J call may be mistaken, given a closer DNA end match to TRBJ2-7. The CDR3 covers 15 residues. From germline, CDR1 is SGHAT and CDR2 FQNNGV. Here the CDR3 reads CASSQMRDRPYEQYF. CDR3 nucleotide sequence: TGTGCCAGCAGCCAAATGCGGGACAGACCCTACGAGCAGTACTTC.

The rearrangement links TRBV6-4 to TRBJ1-2, with D tentatively TRBD1 (6 bases). Germline V gene data show CDR1 as MRHNA and CDR2 as SNTAGT. The V gene lost 4 bases and the J gene lost 7 bases, with 16 bases spanning the gap. The CDR3 is made up of 14 amino acids. The CDR3 loop is CASSATTGLSGYTF. The DNA for the CDR3 is TGTGCCAGCAGTGCGACAACAGGGTTAAGTGGCTACACCTTC.

This clone appeared once. V usage is TRBV29-1 and J usage is TRBJ1-4; D perhaps matches TRBD1 (5 bases). The CDR3 runs to 13 residues. Germline CDR1 is SQVTM and CDR2 is ANQGSEA. Trimming stripped 2 bases from V and 7 bases from J, with 11 bases between. The CDR3 DNA follows: TGCAGCGTTGAAACAGGTTTGAGTGAAAAACTGTTTTTT. It is translated as CSVETGLSEKLFF.

This chain joins TRBV5-6 and TRBJ2-7; the D gene could be TRBD1 or TRBD2 (5 bases each). V was pared by 4 bases and J by 8 bases, with 22 bases between. The CDR3 loop spans 15 amino acids. Looked up from germline, CDR1 is SGHDT and CDR2 is YYEEEE. The DNA of the CDR3 is TGTGCCAGCAGCGGAACCGGGACCATTGAAGGACAGCAGTACTTC. Residues: CASSGTGTIEGQQYF. Drawing the rest from reference TRBV5-6 and TRBJ2-7, the complete variable domain is DAGVTQSPTHLIKTRGQQVTLRCSPKSGHDTVSWYQQALGQGPQFIFQYYEEEERQRGNFPDRFSGHQFPNYSSELNVNALLLGDSALYLCASSGTGTIEGQQYFGPGTRLTVT.

The rearrangement uses TRBV6-4 and TRBJ1-1; D ambiguous. The CDR3 covers 14 residues. V gave up 6 bases and J gave up 2 bases, with 13 bases separating them. Germline V gene lookup returns CDR1 MRHNA and CDR2 SNTAGT. As DNA, the CDR3 is TGTGCCAGCAGGGGAACGATCGGAAACACTGAAGCTTTCTTT. Its protein is CASRGTIGNTEAFF.

The chain uses TRBV10-3 and TRBJ2-7; unclear D gene. Per the germline V gene, CDR1 is ENHRY and CDR2 is SYGVKD. Trimming pared 7 bases from V and 0 bases from J, leaving 16 bases between. This CDR3 region has 15 residues. This CDR3 reads CAIKSIGRSSYEQYF. Written as DNA, the CDR3 is TGTGCCATCAAATCAATAGGACGGAGCTCCTACGAGCAGTACTTC.

The chain links TRBV6-5 to TRBJ1-5; maybe TRBD1 (5 bases). Germline V gene lookup returns CDR1 MNHEY and CDR2 SVGAGI. V lost 6 bases and J 0 bases, leaving 9 bases between the germline ends. This CDR3 contains 14 residues. The CDR3 sequence is CASSPGDSNQPQHF. The DNA for the CDR3 is TGTGCCAGCAGCCCGGGGGATAGCAATCAGCCCCAGCATTTT.

The V and J genes are TRBV27 and TRBJ2-1; D is undetermined. The CDR3 has 13 residues. V shed 3 bases and J shed 10 bases, with 13 bases lying between them. Germline V gene sequence: CDR1 MNHEY, CDR2 SMNVEV (reference sequence). CDR3 sequence: CASSFQREGEQFF. CDR3 bases: TGTGCCAGCAGTTTCCAAAGGGAAGGGGAGCAGTTCTTC.

The gene calls are TRBV6-5 and TRBJ2-7; 10 positions match TRBD1. The germline gives CDR1 MNHEY, CDR2 SVGAGI. The CDR3 length is 15 residues. Trimming removed 4 bases from V and 4 bases from J; junction bases left unmatched: 7. The CDR3 sequence: CASSSLGQGQYEQYF. The DNA for the CDR3 is TGTGCCAGCAGTTCCTTGGGACAGGGGCAGTACGAGCAGTACTTC.

The rearrangement links TRBV7-2 to TRBJ1-2; possible D gene TRBD1, 5 bases. Germline values: CDR1 SGHTA, CDR2 FQGNSA. The CDR3 is 14 residues long. V was trimmed by 5 bases and J by 3 bases, leaving 13 bases between them. The CDR3 here is CASSPPGADYGYTF. The CDR3, as DNA: TGTGCCAGCAGCCCCCCCGGGGCGGACTATGGCTACACCTTC.

V is TRBV19 and J is TRBJ2-2; TRBD1 matches 7 bases. CDR3 size: 16 residues. Germline values: CDR1 LNHDA, CDR2 SQIVND (reference sequence). V shed 0 bases and J 4 bases; nucleotides not matched to a gene: 5. The CDR3 loop is CASSIDHRGSTGELFF. In nucleotides, the CDR3 is TGTGCCAGTAGTATAGATCACAGGGGATCCACCGGGGAGCTGTTTTTT.

The chain is built from TRBV4-2 and TRBJ1-2; D is undetermined. CDR1 and CDR2 (germline): LGHNA, YNFKEQ. The CDR3 runs 15 residues. V gave up 4 bases and J gave up 0 bases, with 12 bases separating them. The chain's CDR3 is CASSLDAEANYGYTF. The CDR3, as DNA: TGTGCCAGCAGCCTTGATGCAGAAGCTAACTATGGCTACACCTTC.

The genes are TRBV14 and TRBJ1-2, with TRBD1 matching 8 bases. J was trimmed by 6 bases and V by 4 bases; bases with no gene match: 10. This CDR3 comprises 15 residues. Looked up from germline, CDR1 is SGHDN and CDR2 is FVKESK. The chain's CDR3 is CASSPQWMTGDGYTF. The DNA for the CDR3 is TGTGCCAGCAGCCCCCAATGGATGACAGGGGATGGCTACACCTTC.

The chain carries TRBV5-1 and TRBJ1-4; D might be TRBD1 (6 bases). The CDR3 runs 17 residues. The V end lost 5 bases, the J end lost 4 bases, and 21 bases lay between the germline ends. The germline gives CDR1 SGHRS, CDR2 YFSETQ. The CDR3 loop is CASRKGDYVQGNEKLFF. CDR3 DNA: TGCGCCAGCAGGAAGGGGGATTACGTACAGGGTAATGAAAAACTGTTTTTT.

V and J are TRBV7-9 and TRBJ1-1, with D hard to call. V was pared by 6 bases and J by 3 bases, with 11 bases between. Germline V CDR1 and CDR2: SEHNR, FQNEAQ (reference sequence). This CDR3 has 13 residues. In nucleotides, the CDR3 is TGTGCCAGCAGTTTGCTGTCGGACACTGAAGCTTTCTTT. Protein: CASSLLSDTEAFF.

The count of this clone is one. This rearrangement joins TRBV18 to TRBJ2-3; D is ambiguous. CDR3 size: 13 residues. Trimming removed 4 bases at V and 2 bases at J, with 7 bases between. Germline V gene sequence: CDR1 KGHSH, CDR2 LQKENI. The DNA of the CDR3 is TGTGCCAGCTCACGGGTACCCACAGATACGCAGTATTTT. This translates into CASSRVPTDTQYF.

This clone has just a few counts. The rearrangement links TRBV28 to TRBJ1-4; D remains unclear. Germline V CDR1 and CDR2: MDHEN, SYDVKM. CDR3 length: 11 residues. The germline V and J ends were trimmed by 4 bases and 6 bases, with 3 bases remaining between them. In nucleotides, the CDR3 is TGTGCCAGCAGTTGGGATGAAAAACTGTTTTTT. Protein sequence: CASSWDEKLFF. Based on the CDR3 plus reference TRBV28 and TRBJ1-4, the full variable domain is DVKVTQSSRYLVKRTGEKVFLECVQDMDHENMFWYRQDPGLGLRLIYFSYDVKMKEKGDIPEGYSVSREKKERFSLILESASTNQTSMYLCASSWDEKLFFGSGTQLSVL.

The V and J genes are TRBV6-5 and TRBJ1-1; D not resolved. The germline V and J ends were trimmed by 2 bases and 4 bases, with 8 bases remaining between them. The CDR3 extends over 13 amino acids. Germline values: CDR1 MNHEY, CDR2 SVGAGI. For the CDR3, the DNA is TGTGCCAGCAGTTACCTCGGGGTCACTGAAGCTTTCTTT. Translation gives CASSYLGVTEAFF.